One T cell receptor beta chain is described in this entry. This entry is derived from a study of blood T cell repertoires in COVID-19. Study details: Acute-phase and convalescent COVID-19 samples originated in the United States, Italy and Spain. Nucleic acid was either cDNA or gDNA, and it came from T cells, B-cell-depleted T cells, or PBMCs.

In the original workflow: The assay estimated nucleated cells by amplifying reference gene primers. Method: immunoSEQ multiplex PCR; TCRdb's copy keeps in-frame clones and lacks some. V, J and clone size are taken as reported in that table, and D and trimming were inferred from the DNA itself. The sample contains 100,000 or so clones, approximately 90% of which appear only once. This CDR3 has 17 amino acids. Germline V CDR1 and CDR2: KGHDR, SFDVKD. With 4 bases removed from V and 0 bases from J, the gap between germline ends came to 16 bases. The TCR sequence derives from a man between 50 and 59 years old with active COVID-19. This sequence joins TRBV24-1 and TRBJ2-3, with D perhaps matching TRBD1 (7 bases). Sequences were obtained from peripheral blood. The CDR3 nucleotides are TGTGCCACCAGTGACCGCAGGGGGGACCTTAGCACAGATACGCAGTATTTT. Translation gives CATSDRRGDLSTDTQYF.